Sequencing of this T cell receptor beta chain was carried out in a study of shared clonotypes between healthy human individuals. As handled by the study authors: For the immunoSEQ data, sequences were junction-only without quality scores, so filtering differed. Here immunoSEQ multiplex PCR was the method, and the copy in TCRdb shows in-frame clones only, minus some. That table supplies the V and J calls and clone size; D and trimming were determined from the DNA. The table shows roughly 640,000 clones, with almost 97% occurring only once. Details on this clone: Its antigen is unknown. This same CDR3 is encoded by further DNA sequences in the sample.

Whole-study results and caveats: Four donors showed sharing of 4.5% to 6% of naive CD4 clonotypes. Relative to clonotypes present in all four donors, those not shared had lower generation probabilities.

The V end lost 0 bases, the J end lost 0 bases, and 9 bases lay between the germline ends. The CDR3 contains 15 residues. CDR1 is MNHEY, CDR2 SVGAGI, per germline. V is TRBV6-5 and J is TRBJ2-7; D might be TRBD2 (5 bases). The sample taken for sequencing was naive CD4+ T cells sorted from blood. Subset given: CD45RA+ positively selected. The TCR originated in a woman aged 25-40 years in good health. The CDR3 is CASSYSSGSSYEQYF. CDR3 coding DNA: TGTGCCAGCAGTTACTCGAGTGGGAGCTCCTACGAGCAGTACTTC.